What follows are 25 T cell receptor beta chains derived from one specimen sequenced in a study of T cell responses to AZD1222 COVID-19 vaccine. Sequencing was performed with immunoSEQ multiplex PCR; in TCRdb, only in-frame clones are kept and a portion is missing. The table has 100,000 or so clones, more than 75% seen once. Sequenced material: peripheral blood, taken on day 0 of AZD1222 vaccination. These receptors came from an adult in good health.

The genes are TRBV7-6 and TRBJ1-2, with 12 nucleotides matching TRBD1. With V trimmed by 2 bases and J by 3 bases, 7 bases remained unmatched. Germline loops: CDR1 SGHVS, CDR2 FNYEAQ. CDR3 size: 17 residues. The CDR3 sequence is CASSLRTGTGGDYGYTF. CDR3 in DNA: TGTGCCAGCAGCTTAAGAACCGGGACAGGGGGCGACTATGGCTACACCTTC.

V and J are TRBV7-8 and TRBJ2-7; D is ambiguous. V was clipped by 2 bases and J by 3 bases, with 11 bases between them. CDR3 length: 14 residues. CDR1 is SGHVS, CDR2 FQNEAQ, per germline. CDR3 amino acids: CASSLLELSYEQYF. The CDR3 DNA reads as TGTGCCAGCAGCTTATTGGAGTTGAGCTACGAGCAGTACTTC.

This chain links TRBV28 with TRBJ2-7, with 8 positions matching TRBD2. The junction had 8 bases not matched to a gene; V was cut back by 5 bases and J by 5 bases. There are 14 residues in the CDR3. Germline CDR1 MDHEN, CDR2 SYDVKM. The CDR3 sequence is CASSPAGVDDEQYF. The CDR3 DNA follows: TGTGCCAGCAGTCCAGCGGGAGTGGACGACGAGCAGTACTTC.

The J gene is TRBJ2-7, the V gene TRBV28, with 9 bases identical to TRBD2. Germline values: CDR1 MDHEN, CDR2 SYDVKM. J gave up 5 bases and V 4 bases, and 9 bases lay outside the gene matches. This CDR3 region has 15 residues. CDR3 amino acids: CASSSLLAGGNEQYF. The CDR3 bases are TGTGCCAGCAGTTCCCTCCTGGCGGGAGGGAACGAGCAGTACTTC. Filled out from reference TRBV28 and TRBJ2-7, the complete variable domain reads DVKVTQSSRYLVKRTGEKVFLECVQDMDHENMFWYRQDPGLGLRLIYFSYDVKMKEKGDIPEGYSVSREKKERFSLILESASTNQTSMYLCASSSLLAGGNEQYFGPGTRLTVT.

The sample holds one count of this clone. The rearrangement links TRBV18 to TRBJ1-4; a weak D match, TRBD1 (5 bases). The CDR3 has 15 residues. V dropped 3 bases and J dropped 7 bases, with 15 bases sitting between them. Germline V gene sequence: CDR1 KGHSH, CDR2 LQKENI. DNA of the CDR3: TGTGCCAGCTCACCCCAGGGTGTTGTTGGTGAAAAACTGTTTTTT. Its protein is CASSPQGVVGEKLFF.

This clone was seen a single time. This chain joins TRBV12-5 and TRBJ2-2; D not resolved. Trimming took off 4 bases at V and 6 bases at J, with 15 bases between the two ends. This CDR3 has 15 residues. Germline CDR1 and CDR2: LGHNT and FRNRAP. CDR3 coding DNA: TGTGCTAGTGGTTCGGGCCTTCCCGGTCCCGGGGAGCTGTTTTTT. This codes for CASGSGLPGPGELFF.

This clone was observed a few times. The chain combines TRBV28 with TRBJ2-3; D uncertain. The CDR3 spans 14 residues. The germline CDR1 and CDR2 sequences are MDHEN and SYDVKM. V was clipped by 3 bases and J by 1 base, with 8 bases between them. In DNA, the CDR3 is TGTGCCAGCAGTTTTTTATCCGGCACAGATACGCAGTATTTT. As protein: CASSFLSGTDTQYF.

The genes are TRBV19 and TRBJ1-1; 10 bases fit TRBD1. Germline V gene sequence: CDR1 LNHDA, CDR2 SQIVND (reference sequence). This CDR3 is built from 13 residues. V dropped 8 bases and J dropped 5; count of bases not matched to a gene: 5. CDR3 amino acids: CASSGTGETEAFF. CDR3 sequence (DNA): TGTGCCAGTTCCGGGACAGGGGAGACTGAAGCTTTCTTT.

This clone was detected a few times. The chain combines TRBV5-4 with TRBJ2-3; 8 bases are shared with TRBD1. The V gene end was trimmed by 1 base and the J gene end by 2 bases; junction bases not matched to a gene: 3. Germline CDR1 and CDR2: SGHNT and YYREEE (reference sequence). There are 15 residues in the CDR3. The DNA for the CDR3 is TGTGCCAGCAGCTTGCTTCAGGGGGCCACAGATACGCAGTATTTT. Amino acid sequence: CASSLLQGATDTQYF.

In its sample, this clone was seen once. The chain is built from TRBV3-1 (or the pseudogene TRBV3-2) and TRBJ2-3; 13 nucleotides match TRBD2. V lost 0 bases, J lost 12 bases, and 6 bases stayed unmatched. This CDR3 is built from 15 residues. CDR1 and CDR2 from the germline V gene are LGHDT and YNNKEL (reference sequence). The CDR3 DNA is TGTGCCAGCAGCCAAGAACTAGCGGGAGGGCCGAGTCAGTATTTT. Its translation: CASSQELAGGPSQYF.

The V gene is TRBV28, the J gene TRBJ1-2; D is undetermined. Germline values: CDR1 MDHEN, CDR2 SYDVKM. The V end lost 2 bases, the J end lost 5 bases, and 24 bases lay between the germline ends. This CDR3 spans 18 amino acids. The CDR3 region is CASSLLDMSGKSLYGYTF. The CDR3 coding sequence is TGTGCCAGCAGTTTACTCGACATGTCCGGGAAGTCGTTGTATGGCTACACCTTC.

The genes are TRBV12-5 and TRBJ1-4; 7 nucleotides agree with TRBD1. Germline trimming cut 0 bases from V and 7 bases from J; bases unmatched to any gene: 8. In germline, CDR1 is LGHNT, CDR2 FRNRAP. The CDR3 is 16 residues long. The CDR3: CASGLVLSGGSEKLFF. The CDR3 bases are TGTGCTAGTGGTTTGGTACTATCAGGGGGGAGTGAAAAACTGTTTTTT.

This CDR3 is CASSLGSTVTEAFF. As DNA, the CDR3 is TGTGCCAGCAGCTTAGGGAGTACGGTCACTGAAGCTTTCTTT. This chain connects TRBV11-2 to TRBJ1-1; no reliable D call. Germline V gene data show CDR1 as SGHAT and CDR2 as FQNNGV. The CDR3 length is 14 residues. Trimming cost V 1 base and J 4 bases, with 10 bases left between them.

The gene calls are TRBV5-4 and TRBJ1-2; 7 bases are a match to TRBD1. Germline V lookup: CDR1 SGHNT, CDR2 YYREEE (reference sequence). After removal of 1 base from V and 0 bases from J, the junction contained 6 bases not matched to a gene. The CDR3 length is 16 residues. Here the CDR3 reads CASSLPGDRANYGYTF. Here the CDR3 DNA reads TGTGCCAGCAGCTTGCCCGGGGACAGAGCTAACTATGGCTACACCTTC.

This clone has only one observation. The gene calls are TRBV7-2 and TRBJ2-1; 9 nucleotides match TRBD1. The germline CDR1 and CDR2 sequences are SGHTA and FQGNSA. CDR3 length: 12 amino acids. V lost 5 bases and J lost 12; bases outside the gene matches: 5. In DNA, the CDR3 is TGTGCCAGCAGCGTTGACAGGGGGAGGCAGTTCTTC. Translating it yields CASSVDRGRQFF.

The genes are TRBV3-1 (or the pseudogene TRBV3-2) and TRBJ2-1; a possible D gene is TRBD2 (7 bases). Deletions cut 0 bases from V and 4 bases from J, with 16 bases between. Germline V gene data show CDR1 as LGHDT and CDR2 as YNNKEL (reference sequence). This CDR3 contains 17 residues. CDR3 residues: CASSQDIGGGPYNEQFF. The CDR3 DNA sequence: TGTGCCAGCAGCCAAGATATCGGCGGGGGCCCTTACAATGAGCAGTTCTTC.

The chain joins TRBV28 to TRBJ2-7; 7 bases are shared with TRBD2. Per germline, CDR1 MDHEN and CDR2 SYDVKM. V lost 2 bases and J lost 3; bases outside the gene matches: 7. The length of the CDR3 is 15 residues. The CDR3 DNA is TGTGCCAGCAGTTTACGAACGGGAGGCTACTACGAGCAGTACTTC. It is translated as CASSLRTGGYYEQYF.

The rearrangement links TRBV14 to TRBJ2-1; 9 bases match TRBD1. CDR1 is SGHDN and CDR2 is FVKESK in the germline V gene. With 4 bases clipped from V and 0 bases from J, the junction kept 4 bases outside the gene matches. CDR3 size: 16 residues. CDR3 sequence: CASSPGQGRSYNEQFF. The CDR3 nucleotides read TGTGCCAGCAGCCCGGGACAGGGACGCTCCTACAATGAGCAGTTCTTC. The variable domain in full, completed from reference TRBV14 and TRBJ2-1, reads EAGVTQFPSHSVIEKGQTVTLRCDPISGHDNLYWYRRVMGKEIKFLLHFVKESKQDESGMPNNRFLAERTGGTYSTLKVQPAELEDSGVYFCASSPGQGRSYNEQFFGPGTRLTVL.

This chain connects TRBV11-2 to TRBJ2-7; no reliable D call. The CDR3 runs 13 residues. Trimming pared 2 bases from V and 1 base from J, leaving 6 bases between. Germline CDR1 SGHAT, CDR2 FQNNGV. The CDR3 protein is CASSLRDSYEQYF. The DNA of the CDR3 is TGTGCCAGCAGCTTAAGGGATTCCTACGAGCAGTACTTC.

This clone has a handful of counts. V is TRBV28 and J is TRBJ1-2; perhaps TRBD1 as D (6 bases). The V gene's germline CDR1 is MDHEN and CDR2 SYDVKM. Trimming removed 5 bases at V and 4 bases at J, with 14 bases between. The CDR3 is 14 amino acids. Written as DNA, the CDR3 is TGTGCCAGCAGTACTACAGGGATACTCTATGGCTACACCTTC. Translation: CASSTTGILYGYTF.

This chain uses TRBV7-6 with TRBJ2-2, with TRBD2 matching over 8 bases. The ends lost 4 bases at V and 2 bases at J; junction bases unmatched: 3. The V gene's germline CDR1 is SGHVS and CDR2 FNYEAQ. The CDR3 extends over 15 amino acids. CDR3 region: CASSSTSGNTGELFF. DNA of the CDR3: TGTGCCAGCAGCTCAACTAGCGGAAACACCGGGGAGCTGTTTTTT.

This chain joins TRBV4-1 and TRBJ1-5, with a tentative D call TRBD1 (5 bases). The CDR3 loop spans 15 amino acids. Trimming left V 0 bases short and J 3 bases short, with 9 bases between. Germline CDR1 and CDR2: MGHRA and YSYEKL. DNA for the CDR3: TGCGCCAGCAGCCAAGATCCGGACATCAATCAGCCCCAGCATTTT. It encodes CASSQDPDINQPQHF.

The gene calls are TRBV4-3 and TRBJ2-3; perhaps TRBD1 as D (6 bases). CDR1 and CDR2 (germline): LGHNA, YSLEER. V was trimmed by 1 base and J by 3 bases, leaving 17 bases between them. The length of the CDR3 is 17 residues. CDR3 amino acids: CASSQGRRGDGTDTQYF. CDR3 nucleotides: TGCGCCAGCAGCCAAGGCCGCAGGGGAGATGGGACAGATACGCAGTATTTT.

The V call is TRBV29-1, the J call TRBJ2-7, with a weak D call TRBD2 (6 bases). CDR1 and CDR2 (germline): SQVTM, ANQGSEA. The CDR3 has 14 amino acids. With 0 bases removed from V and 5 bases from J, the gap between germline ends came to 14 bases. CDR3 nucleotides: TGCAGCGTTGAAGACGGTGCGGAGGGCGACGAGCAGTACTTC. Its translation: CSVEDGAEGDEQYF.

The chain uses TRBV24-1 and TRBJ2-1, with 7 bases matching TRBD1. CDR1 KGHDR and CDR2 SFDVKD come from the germline V gene. This CDR3 is built from 16 residues. Germline trimming cut 4 bases from V and 0 bases from J; bases unmatched to any gene: 5. CDR3 nucleotide sequence: TGTGCCACCAGTGACCCCAAGGGGGCCTCCTACAATGAGCAGTTCTTC. This codes for CATSDPKGASYNEQFF.